The rows below give T cell receptor beta chains drawn from one sample of a study of identical twins. TCRdb fed the 5' RACE reads into MiXCR, producing one record per CDR3 protein. This sample yields 1,800,000 or so distinct CDR3 sequences, of which under 35% are seen a single time; over 0.25% belongs to the top ten. The sequenced material came from cord blood. The receptors were gathered from a newborn girl in good health. The CDR3 runs from the conserved cysteine through the conserved F or W. The D gene is left open where the match is weak. Clone size appears in some rows only: once, few, many, or a class for an expanded clone.

j_gene,d_gene,abundance,v_gene,CDR3aa,CDR3nt
TRBJ2-5,-,few,TRBV15,CATSRDDSRENEQYF,TGTGCCACCAGCAGAGATGATTCGCGCGAGAATGAGCAGTACTTC
TRBJ1-5,TRBD1,-,TRBV7-9,CASSLVGDRPQHF,TGTGCCAGCAGCTTAGTGGGGGACAGACCCCAGCATTTT
TRBJ1-4,TRBD1,-,TRBV29-1,CSVRTGGQDEKLFF,TGCAGCGTTCGGACAGGGGGCCAGGACGAAAAACTGTTTTTT
TRBJ2-1,TRBD2,few,TRBV6-1,CASSSSGVSYNEQFF,TGTGCCAGCAGTTCTAGCGGAGTTTCCTACAATGAGCAGTTCTTC
TRBJ2-3,TRBD2,once,TRBV9,CASSVGLAGGDAQYF,TGTGCCAGCAGCGTTGGACTAGCGGGAGGAGATGCGCAGTATTTT
TRBJ2-1,-,few,TRBV20-1,CSASRAASYNEQFF,TGCAGTGCTAGCAGGGCAGCCTCGTACAATGAGCAGTTCTTC
TRBJ2-1,TRBD2,-,TRBV14,CASSQRAGTSHNEQFF,TGTGCCAGCAGCCAAAGGGCCGGGACTAGCCACAATGAGCAGTTCTTC
TRBJ1-2,TRBD1,-,TRBV9,CASSVVVRQGDGYTF,TGTGCCAGCAGCGTAGTAGTCAGACAGGGAGACGGCTACACCTTC
TRBJ2-7,TRBD1,few,TRBV5-1,CASSGQGAVEQYF,TGCGCCAGCAGCGGGCAGGGGGCGGTCGAGCAGTACTTC
TRBJ2-3,TRBD2,few,TRBV20-1,CSAGEIVAGEGDTQYF,TGCAGTGCTGGAGAGATTGTAGCGGGAGAGGGAGATACGCAGTATTTT
TRBJ2-7,-,-,TRBV20-1,CSAAGANSYEQYF,TGCAGTGCCGCGGGGGCGAACTCCTACGAGCAGTACTTC
TRBJ1-2,-,many,TRBV20-1,CSAREGTNYGYTF,TGCAGTGCTAGGGAAGGGACGAACTATGGCTACACCTTC
TRBJ1-2,TRBD1,-,TRBV18,CASLEGQAYGYIF,TGTGCCAGCCTTGAGGGACAGGCCTATGGCTACATCTTC
TRBJ1-1,TRBD1,few,TRBV7-6,CASSRFLADRSEAFF,TGTGCCAGCAGCCGCTTTCTGGCGGACAGGTCTGAAGCTTTCTTT
TRBJ2-3,TRBD2,many,TRBV29-1,CSVSLAGFPDTQYF,TGCAGCGTTAGTCTAGCGGGGTTCCCAGATACGCAGTATTTT
TRBJ1-5,-,-,TRBV11-2,CASSLQGAAGSNQPQHF,TGTGCCAGCAGCTTACAGGGTGCCGCGGGGTCCAATCAGCCCCAGCATTTT
TRBJ1-1,-,-,TRBV20-1,CSAGGGEVTEAFF,TGCAGTGCGGGGGGAGGGGAGGTCACTGAAGCTTTCTTT
TRBJ2-3,TRBD1,-,TRBV12-3/TRBV12-4,CASSLAVRGLPSTDTQYF,TGTGCCAGCAGTTTAGCGGTCAGGGGGCTCCCTAGCACAGATACGCAGTATTTT
TRBJ2-7,TRBD1,few,TRBV5-5,CASSSAGTEPYEQYF,TGTGCCAGCAGCTCTGCCGGGACAGAGCCCTACGAGCAGTACTTC
TRBJ2-3,-,few,TRBV12-3/TRBV12-4,CASSLAKHLSTDTQYF,TGTGCCAGCAGTTTAGCGAAACATCTTAGCACAGATACGCAGTATTTT
TRBJ2-1,TRBD2,-,TRBV28,CASSLLTSGTYNEQFF,TGTGCCAGCAGTTTATTGACTAGCGGGACATACAATGAGCAGTTCTTC
TRBJ2-2,TRBD2,-,TRBV5-1,CASSGTTLNTGELFF,TGCGCCAGCAGCGGGACTACCTTGAACACCGGGGAGCTGTTTTTT
TRBJ1-3,-,-,TRBV10-3,CAIKAFETAGSGNTIYF,TGTGCCATCAAAGCCTTCGAGACCGCCGGGTCTGGAAACACCATATATTTT
TRBJ2-5,-,few,TRBV27,CASSFSGLFNEQYF,TGTGCCAGCAGTTTCTCCGGACTATTCAATGAGCAGTACTTC
TRBJ2-3,-,few,TRBV5-1,CASSLAEWGDTQYF,TGCGCCAGCAGCTTGGCCGAGTGGGGAGATACGCAGTATTTT
TRBJ2-1,TRBD1,-,TRBV27,CASRALGTANEQFF,TGTGCCAGCAGGGCCCTTGGGACAGCCAATGAGCAGTTCTTC
TRBJ1-2,-,few,TRBV6-5,CASSTAKYGYTF,TGTGCCAGCAGTACGGCCAAGTATGGCTACACCTTC
TRBJ2-1,-,few,TRBV9,CASSVQFGGNEQFF,TGTGCCAGCAGCGTACAATTTGGGGGGAATGAGCAGTTCTTC
TRBJ2-1,TRBD2,few,TRBV4-2,CASSQGSGPDYYEQFF,TGTGCCAGCAGCCAAGGTAGCGGGCCGGACTATTATGAGCAGTTCTTC
TRBJ1-1,-,-,TRBV3-1,CASSQGWRATEAFF,TGTGCCAGCAGCCAAGGTTGGAGAGCCACTGAAGCTTTCTTT
TRBJ2-7,-,-,TRBV21-1,CASSRPFLYNEQYF,TGTGCCAGCAGCCGACCATTCCTCTACAATGAGCAGTACTTC
TRBJ2-7,TRBD1,-,TRBV25-1,CASSAQTGSYEQYF,TGTGCCAGCAGTGCCCAGACAGGGTCCTACGAGCAGTACTTC
TRBJ2-3,TRBD1,-,TRBV4-1,CASSQHGTGFTDTQYF,TGCGCCAGCAGCCAACACGGGACAGGGTTCACAGATACGCAGTATTTT
TRBJ2-7,TRBD2,many,TRBV7-2,CASSLTSGRYEQYF,TGCGCCAGCAGCTTGACTAGCGGGAGGTACGAGCAGTACTTC
TRBJ1-5,TRBD1,-,TRBV28,CASSDGQASNQPQHF,TGTGCCAGCAGTGACGGACAGGCTAGCAATCAGCCCCAGCATTTT
TRBJ2-1,TRBD2,-,TRBV9,CASSVDSGGGGFF,TGTGCCAGCAGCGTAGATTCGGGCGGGGGAGGGTTCTTC
TRBJ2-7,TRBD1,-,TRBV24-1,CATSDTGASSYEQYF,TGTGCCACCAGTGATACAGGGGCCAGCTCCTACGAGCAGTACTTC
TRBJ2-3,TRBD1,-,TRBV7-6,CASSPGQGLQYF,TGTGCCAGCAGCCCCGGACAGGGGTTGCAGTATTTT
TRBJ2-7,TRBD2,few,TRBV20-1,CSAGTTSSYEQYF,TGCAGTGCAGGGACTACTAGCTCCTACGAGCAGTACTTC
TRBJ2-5,TRBD1,-,TRBV9,CASSVGFQGARVGETQYF,TGTGCCAGCAGCGTAGGATTCCAGGGGGCTCGAGTAGGAGAGACCCAGTACTTC
TRBJ2-5,-,-,TRBV12-3/TRBV12-4,CASSLDFGFGGKETQYF,TGTGCCAGCAGCTTAGATTTTGGGTTTGGGGGGAAAGAGACCCAGTACTTC